This entry concerns a single TCR beta chain. No antigen is known for it. Between the trimmed V and J ends, which lost 2 bases and 10 bases, there was a span of 7 bases. The germline CDR1 and CDR2 sequences are SGHRS and YFSETQ. This CDR3 region has 11 residues. This specimen comes from a study of T cell responses to AZD1222 COVID-19 vaccine. Study-wide points: An increase in Spike-specific TCR breadth and depth was observed after two AZD1222 doses. Spike was spanned by vaccine-associated CD4 TCRs, with dominance at 160-218 and 743-854. At baseline, seropositivity was found in only a handful of AZD1222 recipients.

Pooled together were second doses at about 4 or about 12 weeks. Method: immunoSEQ multiplex PCR; TCRdb's copy keeps in-frame clones and lacks some. The sample consists of around 80,000 clones, approximately 90% of them appearing once. This sample comprised peripheral blood, obtained 28 days after the second AZD1222 dose. This sequence originates from an adult who received the AZD1222 COVID-19 vaccine. The chain employs TRBV5-1 and TRBJ1-5, with D unclear. CDR3 sequence reads: CASSLTTPQHF. As DNA, the CDR3 is TGCGCCAGCAGCTTAACAACCCCCCAGCATTTT.